Here is one T cell receptor (beta chain) with its context. This sample is drawn from a study of CD8 T cells in ankylosing spondylitis. Via MiXCR, TCRdb re-called the 5' RACE reads, giving one row per CDR3 protein. The repertoire holds approximately 88,000 distinct CDR3 sequences, with 8.5% to 9% as singletons. Trimming cost V 0 bases and J 13 bases; bases outside gene matches: 6. This CDR3 has 12 amino acids. From germline, CDR1 is LNHNV and CDR2 YYDKDF (reference sequence). Source material: blood, either unsorted or a sorted T cell fraction (not recorded which). V and J are TRBV15 and TRBJ2-7; the match to TRBD1 covers 7 bases. The source is a male donor with ankylosing spondylitis or in good health (not recorded which). The CDR3: CATSREQGFIYF. DNA for the CDR3: TGTGCCACCAGCAGAGAACAGGGGTTCATTTACTTC.